These T cell receptor beta chains were read from a single sample in a study of T cell responses to AZD1222 COVID-19 vaccine. Measured with immunoSEQ multiplex PCR; TCRdb has only the in-frame clones, and not every one. The table lists 97,000 or so clones, about 85% of them singletons. The specimen comprised peripheral blood, sampled on day 0 of AZD1222 vaccination. The receptors stem from an adult in good health. Each CDR3 is given with its conserved first and last residue. Fields, in order: J gene, V gene, CDR3 protein.

TRBJ1-3 | TRBV27 | CASSSDGNTIYF
TRBJ2-7 | TRBV5-4 | CASSLGGGGGSYEQYF
TRBJ1-4 | TRBV7-9 | CASSAPTNEKLFF
TRBJ1-1 | TRBV5-1 | CASRGLRMNTEAFF
TRBJ1-2 | TRBV7-2 | CASSSGSYYGYTF
TRBJ2-7 | TRBV19 | CASSSAYEQYF
TRBJ2-3 | TRBV5-1 | CASSLEGGQADTQYF
TRBJ1-1 | TRBV19 | CASSSGGELQAFF
TRBJ1-5 | TRBV4-2 | CASSPSGGDQPQHF
TRBJ2-7 | TRBV7-2 | CASSSIMGGEQYF
TRBJ2-3 | TRBV10-3 | CAISESGPGKDTQYF
TRBJ1-2 | TRBV30 | CAWGTDRPYGYTF
TRBJ2-7 | TRBV7-2 | CASSYDLRVYEQYF
TRBJ2-1 | TRBV6-5 | CASIIGFRQFF
TRBJ2-1 | TRBV6-5 | CASTTRLGTYNEQFF
TRBJ2-3 | TRBV28 | CASSQQGSRTQYF
TRBJ2-1 | TRBV5-1 | CASSPRTENNEQFF
TRBJ2-5 | TRBV28 | CASSQPTSGSAETQYF
TRBJ2-7 | TRBV6-2/TRBV6-3 | CASSYPTGTNTYEQYF
TRBJ1-4 | TRBV29-1 | CSVEGTETGTNEKLFF
TRBJ2-7 | TRBV5-1 | CASSLAGAGDLYEQYF
TRBJ2-7 | TRBV9 | CASSVDEASSYEQYF
TRBJ1-5 | TRBV6-2/TRBV6-3 | CASSYWGPGNQPQHF
TRBJ1-2 | TRBV5-1 | CASSLREGANYGYTF
TRBJ2-2 | TRBV15 | CATSNNPYTGELFF
TRBJ2-1 | TRBV15 | CATSRGRGGEQFF
TRBJ1-2 | TRBV25-1 | CASSDGRYGYTF
TRBJ2-7 | TRBV5-1 | CASSLEQGQGKEQYF
TRBJ1-5 | TRBV18 | CASSPTGANQPQHF
TRBJ1-1 | TRBV5-4 | CASSLGMNTEAFF
TRBJ1-1 | TRBV5-5 | CASSSRQGWTEAFF
TRBJ2-1 | TRBV7-2 | CASSLARGGRAYNEQFF
TRBJ2-1 | TRBV9 | CASSPESYNEQFF
TRBJ1-2 | TRBV28 | CASTPGQGGYGYTF